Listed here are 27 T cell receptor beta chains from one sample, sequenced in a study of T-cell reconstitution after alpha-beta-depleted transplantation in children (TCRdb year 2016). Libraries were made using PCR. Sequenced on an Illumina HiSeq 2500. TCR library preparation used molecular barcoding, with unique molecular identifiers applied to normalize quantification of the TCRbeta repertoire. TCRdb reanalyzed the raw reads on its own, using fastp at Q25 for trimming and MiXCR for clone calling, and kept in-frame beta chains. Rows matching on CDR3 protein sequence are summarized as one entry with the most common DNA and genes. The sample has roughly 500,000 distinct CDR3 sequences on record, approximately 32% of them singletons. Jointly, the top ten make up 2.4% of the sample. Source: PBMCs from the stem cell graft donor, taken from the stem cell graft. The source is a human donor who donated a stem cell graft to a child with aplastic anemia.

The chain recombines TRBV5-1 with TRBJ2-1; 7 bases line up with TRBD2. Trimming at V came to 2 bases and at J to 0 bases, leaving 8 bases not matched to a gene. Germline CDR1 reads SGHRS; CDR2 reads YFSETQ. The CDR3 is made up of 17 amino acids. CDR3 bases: TGCGCCAGCAGCTTTACCCTGGCGGGAGTCTCCTACAATGAGCAGTTCTTC. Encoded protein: CASSFTLAGVSYNEQFF.

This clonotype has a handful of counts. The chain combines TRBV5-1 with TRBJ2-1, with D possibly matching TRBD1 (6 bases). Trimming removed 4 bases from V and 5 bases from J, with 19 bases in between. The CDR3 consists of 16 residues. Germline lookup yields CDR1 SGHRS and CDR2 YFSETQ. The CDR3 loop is CASSVITGNPDNEQFF. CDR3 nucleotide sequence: TGCGCCAGCAGCGTTATTACAGGGAATCCCGACAATGAGCAGTTCTTC.

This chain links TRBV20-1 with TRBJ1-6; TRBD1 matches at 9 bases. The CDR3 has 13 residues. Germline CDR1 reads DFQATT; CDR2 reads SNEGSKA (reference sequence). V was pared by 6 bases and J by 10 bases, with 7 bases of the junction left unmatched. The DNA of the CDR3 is TGCAGTGCAGTAACAGGGGGCGGCTCACCCCTCCACTTT. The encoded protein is CSAVTGGGSPLHF.

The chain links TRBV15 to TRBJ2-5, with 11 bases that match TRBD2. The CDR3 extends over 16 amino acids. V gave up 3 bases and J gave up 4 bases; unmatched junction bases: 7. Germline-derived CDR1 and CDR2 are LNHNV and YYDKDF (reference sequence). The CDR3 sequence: CATSSTSGSFLETQYF. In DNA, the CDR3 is TGTGCCACCAGCAGCACTAGCGGGAGTTTCTTAGAGACCCAGTACTTC.

The CDR3 loop reads CASSRTTGTSGKNEQFF. CDR3 nucleotide sequence: TGTGCCAGCAGCCGAACTACCGGGACTAGCGGGAAGAATGAGCAGTTCTTC. The V gene is TRBV7-2, the J gene TRBJ2-1, with TRBD2 matching over 13 bases. Germline V lookup: CDR1 SGHTA, CDR2 FQGNSA. The CDR3 is 17 amino acids. V lost 5 bases to trimming and J lost 7 bases; unmatched junction nucleotides: 11.

In nucleotides, the CDR3 is TGTGCCAGCAGTTTTGAGGGCCCAGGAAGCGATACGCAGTATTTT. It is translated as CASSFEGPGSDTQYF. J is TRBJ2-3 and V is TRBV27, with D perhaps matching TRBD2 (5 bases). Trimming took 3 bases from V and 6 from J, leaving 16 bases between them. CDR1 and CDR2 (germline): MNHEY, SMNVEV (reference sequence). This CDR3 is 15 amino acids long.

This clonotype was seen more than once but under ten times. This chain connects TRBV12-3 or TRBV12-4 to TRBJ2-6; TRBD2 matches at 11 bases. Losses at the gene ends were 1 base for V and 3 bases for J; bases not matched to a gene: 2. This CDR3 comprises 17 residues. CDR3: CASSLGLAGSGANVLTF. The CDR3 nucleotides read TGTGCCAGCAGTTTAGGACTAGCGGGAAGTGGGGCCAACGTCCTGACTTTC.

CDR3 sequence: CASSPQGGPGEKLFF. CDR3 nucleotide sequence: TGCGCCAGCAGCCCGCAGGGAGGGCCCGGGGAAAAACTGTTTTTT. This chain joins TRBV5-1 and TRBJ1-4; maybe TRBD1 (5 bases). V lost 4 bases to trimming and J lost 8 bases, with 18 bases between them. Per germline, CDR1 SGHRS and CDR2 YFSETQ. The CDR3 is 15 residues long.

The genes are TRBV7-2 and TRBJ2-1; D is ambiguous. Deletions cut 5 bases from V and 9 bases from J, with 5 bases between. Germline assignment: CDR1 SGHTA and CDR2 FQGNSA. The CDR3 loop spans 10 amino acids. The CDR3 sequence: CASSVREQFF. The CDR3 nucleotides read TGTGCCAGCAGCGTGCGTGAGCAGTTCTTC.

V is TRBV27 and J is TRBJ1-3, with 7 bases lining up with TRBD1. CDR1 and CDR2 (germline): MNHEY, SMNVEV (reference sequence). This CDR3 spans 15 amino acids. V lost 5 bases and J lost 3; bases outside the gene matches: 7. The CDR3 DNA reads TGTGCCAGCAGTACATCGACAGGGCTTGGAAACACCATATATTTT. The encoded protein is CASSTSTGLGNTIYF.

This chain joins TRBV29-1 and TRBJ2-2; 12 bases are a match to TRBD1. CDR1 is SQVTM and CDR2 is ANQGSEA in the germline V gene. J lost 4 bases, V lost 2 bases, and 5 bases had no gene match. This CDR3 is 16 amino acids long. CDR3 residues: CSVESWDRGRTGELFF. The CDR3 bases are TGCAGCGTTGAATCTTGGGACAGGGGGCGCACCGGGGAGCTGTTTTTT.

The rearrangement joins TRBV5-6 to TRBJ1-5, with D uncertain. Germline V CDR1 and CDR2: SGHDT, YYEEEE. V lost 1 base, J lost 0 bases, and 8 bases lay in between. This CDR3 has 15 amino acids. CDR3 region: CASSLNEYSNQPQHF. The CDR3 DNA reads TGTGCCAGCAGCTTGAATGAATATAGCAATCAGCCCCAGCATTTT.

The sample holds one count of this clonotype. CDR3 in amino acids: CASSGTGVSQPQHF. DNA of the CDR3: TGTGCCAGTAGTGGGACAGGGGTTAGCCAGCCCCAGCATTTT. V usage is TRBV19 and J usage is TRBJ1-5; 10 positions match TRBD1. Germline CDR1 reads LNHDA; CDR2 reads SQIVND (reference sequence). V lost 5 bases and J lost 7; bases outside the gene matches: 5. There are 14 residues in the CDR3.

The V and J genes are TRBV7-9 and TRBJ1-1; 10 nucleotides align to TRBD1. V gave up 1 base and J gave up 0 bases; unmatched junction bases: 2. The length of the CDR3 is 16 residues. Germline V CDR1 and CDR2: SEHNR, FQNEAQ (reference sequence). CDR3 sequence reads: CASSLGTGGMNTEAFF. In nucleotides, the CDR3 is TGTGCCAGCAGCTTAGGGACAGGGGGAATGAACACTGAAGCTTTCTTT.

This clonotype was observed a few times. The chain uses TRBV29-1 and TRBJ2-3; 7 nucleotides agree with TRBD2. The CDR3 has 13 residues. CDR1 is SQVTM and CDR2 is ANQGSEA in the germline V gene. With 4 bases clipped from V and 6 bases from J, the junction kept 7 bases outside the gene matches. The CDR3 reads CSVGLAAPDTQYF. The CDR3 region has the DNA TGCAGCGTTGGACTAGCAGCCCCGGATACGCAGTATTTT.

CDR3 amino acids: CASARQGLDSPLHF. DNA of the CDR3: TGCGCCAGCGCCAGACAGGGGTTGGATTCACCCCTCCACTTT. This chain connects TRBV5-1 to TRBJ1-6; 8 bases are a match to TRBD1. In germline, CDR1 is SGHRS, CDR2 YFSETQ. The CDR3 covers 14 residues. Trimming at V came to 7 bases and at J to 8 bases, leaving 8 bases not matched to a gene. Supplemented by reference TRBV5-1 and TRBJ1-6, the full variable domain reads KAGVTQTPRYLIKTRGQQVTLSCSPISGHRSVSWYQQTPGQGLQFLFEYFSETQRNKGNFPGRFSGRQFSNSRSEMNVSTLELGDSALYLCASARQGLDSPLHFGNGTRLTVT.

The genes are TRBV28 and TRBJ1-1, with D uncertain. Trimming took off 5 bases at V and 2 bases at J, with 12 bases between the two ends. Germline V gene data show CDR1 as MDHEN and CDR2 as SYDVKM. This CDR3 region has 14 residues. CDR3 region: CASSGGRENTEAFF. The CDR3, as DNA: TGTGCCAGCAGTGGCGGCAGAGAAAACACTGAAGCTTTCTTT.

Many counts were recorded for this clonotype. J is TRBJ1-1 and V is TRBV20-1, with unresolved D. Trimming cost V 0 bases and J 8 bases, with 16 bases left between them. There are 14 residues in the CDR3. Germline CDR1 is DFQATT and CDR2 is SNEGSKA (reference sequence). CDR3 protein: CSARETSGTNEAFF. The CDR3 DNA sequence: TGCAGTGCTAGAGAGACCTCAGGAACAAACGAAGCTTTCTTT.

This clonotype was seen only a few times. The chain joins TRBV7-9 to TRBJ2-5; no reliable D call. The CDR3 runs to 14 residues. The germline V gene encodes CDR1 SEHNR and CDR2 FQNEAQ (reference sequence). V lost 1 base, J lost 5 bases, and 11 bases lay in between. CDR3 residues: CASSLDPGAETQYF. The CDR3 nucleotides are TGTGCCAGCAGCTTAGATCCCGGCGCGGAGACCCAGTACTTC.

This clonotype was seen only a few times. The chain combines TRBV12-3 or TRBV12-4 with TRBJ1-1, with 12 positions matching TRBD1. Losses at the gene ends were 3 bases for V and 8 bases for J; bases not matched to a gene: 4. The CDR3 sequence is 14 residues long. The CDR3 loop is CASSLGQGAREAFF. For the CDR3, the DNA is TGTGCCAGCAGTTTGGGACAGGGGGCGAGGGAAGCTTTCTTT.

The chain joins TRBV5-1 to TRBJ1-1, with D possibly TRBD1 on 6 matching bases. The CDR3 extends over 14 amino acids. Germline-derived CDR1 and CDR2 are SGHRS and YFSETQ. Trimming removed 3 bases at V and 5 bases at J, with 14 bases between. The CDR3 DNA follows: TGCGCCAGCAGCTCGGAAGGGGGTCGGACTGAAGCTTTCTTT. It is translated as CASSSEGGRTEAFF.

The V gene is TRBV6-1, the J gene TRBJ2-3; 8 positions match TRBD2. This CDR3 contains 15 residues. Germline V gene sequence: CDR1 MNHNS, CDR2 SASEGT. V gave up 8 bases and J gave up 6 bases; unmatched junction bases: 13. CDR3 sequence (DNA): TGTGCCAGCGGGATGAGCGGGAGTCCCGGGGATACGCAGTATTTT. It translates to CASGMSGSPGDTQYF.

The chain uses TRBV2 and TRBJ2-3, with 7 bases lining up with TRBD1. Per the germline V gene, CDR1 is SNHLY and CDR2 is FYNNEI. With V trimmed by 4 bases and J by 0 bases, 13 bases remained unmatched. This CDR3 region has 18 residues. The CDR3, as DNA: TGTGCCAGCAGTGCTCACCCGGGACAGCCATCTAGCACAGATACGCAGTATTTT. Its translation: CASSAHPGQPSSTDTQYF.

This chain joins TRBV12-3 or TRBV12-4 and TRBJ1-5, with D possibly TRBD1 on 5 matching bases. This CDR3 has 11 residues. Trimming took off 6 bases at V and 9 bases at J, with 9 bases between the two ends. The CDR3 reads CASRRGGPQHF. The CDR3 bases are TGTGCCAGCAGGAGGGGAGGGCCCCAGCATTTT.

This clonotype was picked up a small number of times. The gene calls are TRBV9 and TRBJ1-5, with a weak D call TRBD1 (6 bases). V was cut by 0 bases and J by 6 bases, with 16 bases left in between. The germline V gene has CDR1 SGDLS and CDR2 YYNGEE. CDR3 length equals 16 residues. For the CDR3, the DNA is TGTGCCAGCAGCGTAGACGAAGGGGGAATGGGTCAGCCCCAGCATTTT. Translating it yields CASSVDEGGMGQPQHF.

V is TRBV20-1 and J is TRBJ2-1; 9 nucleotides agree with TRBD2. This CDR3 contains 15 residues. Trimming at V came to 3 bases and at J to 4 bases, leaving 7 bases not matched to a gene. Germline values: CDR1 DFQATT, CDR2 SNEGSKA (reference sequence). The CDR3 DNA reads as TGCAGTGCTAGCCCGACTAGCGGTGTGTACAATGAGCAGTTCTTC. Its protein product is CSASPTSGVYNEQFF.

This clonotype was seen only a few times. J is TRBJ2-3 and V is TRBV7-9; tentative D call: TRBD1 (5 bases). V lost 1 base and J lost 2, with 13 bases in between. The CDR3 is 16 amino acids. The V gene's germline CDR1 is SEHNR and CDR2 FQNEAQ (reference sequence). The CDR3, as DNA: TGTGCCAGCAGCTTAGTAATAGGGGTCGACACAGATACGCAGTATTTT. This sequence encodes CASSLVIGVDTDTQYF.